The present entry profiles one TCR beta chain with its context. Per the original data handling: Reference gene primer amplification in the assay estimated nucleated cell counts. Profiled with immunoSEQ multiplex PCR; TCRdb holds only in-frame clones, not every one. That table is the source of V, J and clone size, and D and trimming were worked out from the DNA. The sample consists of under 400,000 clones, approximately 88% of them appearing once. Seattle cases were enrolled at active infection and followed longitudinally. These data belong to a study of blood T cell repertoires in COVID-19. Study background: The study drew acute and convalescent COVID-19 samples from the United States, Italy and Spain. Sample material is recorded as cDNA or gDNA derived from T cells, B-cell-depleted T cells, or PBMCs.

Looked up from germline, CDR1 is KGHDR and CDR2 is SFDVKD. The CDR3 runs to 18 residues. The V gene lost 5 bases and the J gene lost 4 bases, with 22 bases spanning the gap. This sequence joins TRBV24-1 and TRBJ2-2; D possibly corresponds to TRBD2 (6 bases). Sequenced sample: peripheral blood. The origin of this receptor is a woman under 40 with COVID-19, enrolled during active disease. The CDR3 DNA reads as TGTGCCACCAGTGGGACTACGGACTCCCGTCGTATCACCGGGGAGCTGTTTTTT. It translates to CATSGTTDSRRITGELFF.